This TCR beta chain was documented in a study of OX40 agonist ivuxolimab in advanced cancers. Study overall: At doses from 0.01 to 10 mg/kg, patients were given intravenous ivuxolimab every 2 weeks. General study findings and limits: At 0.1 to 3.0 mg/kg and by week 6, clonal expansion occurred in CD4+ and CD8+ blood T cells.

Points on this clone: Its antigen remains unidentified.

The data were produced by immunoSEQ multiplex PCR, yet TCRdb's version contains in-frame clones alone and is incomplete. Of about 78,000 clones in the sample, around 82% were seen once. CDR1 is MDHEN and CDR2 is SYDVKM in the germline V gene. The CDR3 is 15 amino acids. The V and J ends lost 8 bases and 4 bases respectively, with 18 bases between them. The J gene is TRBJ2-1, the V gene TRBV28; D gene ambiguous. This sample comprised CD4+ or CD8+ T cells sorted from blood, obtained in a trial of the OX40 agonist ivuxolimab. This TCR was sampled from an adult with an advanced solid tumor such as melanoma, head and neck, liver or kidney cancer. CDR3 protein: CASEGSSRQYNEQFF. CDR3 coding DNA: TGTGCCAGCGAAGGTAGTTCCCGCCAATACAATGAGCAGTTCTTC.